The entry that follows covers one T cell receptor (beta chain) sequence. Antigen specificity is unknown. The length of the CDR3 is 17 residues. CDR1 is MGHRA, CDR2 YSYEKL, per germline. This sample stems from a study of T cells expressing NK-cell markers. Template switching by 5'RACE with UMIs generated the TCR beta cDNA. Reanalyzing the 5' RACE reads, TCRdb keeps one entry per CDR3 protein, without DNA. The sample has about 460,000 distinct CDR3 sequences; the top ten hold about 1.5%. Study-wide points: Of CD8+ T cells, about 1.0-8% belonged to dominant NKG2C+ clonotypes in 5 to 7 donors.

Sequencing used blood T cells: a sorted CD56 or NKG2C T cell subset, CD4+ or CD8+ T cells, or bulk PBMC T cells (not recorded which). The rearrangement uses TRBV4-1 and TRBJ2-7. The TCR originated in a woman aged 45-60 years in good health. CDR3 region: CASSQVSFGRTGHEQYF.